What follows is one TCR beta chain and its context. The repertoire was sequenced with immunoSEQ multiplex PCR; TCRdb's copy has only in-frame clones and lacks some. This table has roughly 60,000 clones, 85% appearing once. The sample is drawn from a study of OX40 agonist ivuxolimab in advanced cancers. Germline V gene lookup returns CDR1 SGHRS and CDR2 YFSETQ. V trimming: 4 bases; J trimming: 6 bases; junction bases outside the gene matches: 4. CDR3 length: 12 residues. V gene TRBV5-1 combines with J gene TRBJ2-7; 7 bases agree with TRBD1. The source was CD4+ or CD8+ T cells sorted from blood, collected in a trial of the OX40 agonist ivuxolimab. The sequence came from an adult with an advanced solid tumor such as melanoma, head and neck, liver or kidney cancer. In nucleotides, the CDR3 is TGCGCCAGCAGCAGAGGACAGGTCGAGCAGTACTTC. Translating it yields CASSRGQVEQYF.